Listed here is a single T cell receptor beta chain. The length of the CDR3 is 15 residues. Deletions cut 1 base from V and 8 bases from J, with 16 bases between. The germline gives CDR1 SGHNT, CDR2 YYREEE (reference sequence). The sample comes from a study of OX40 agonist ivuxolimab in advanced cancers. Generated by immunoSEQ multiplex PCR, the TCRdb table keeps only in-frame clones and is missing some. The table shows 30,000 or so clones, with less than 90% occurring only once. The rearrangement uses TRBV5-4 and TRBJ2-1; D may be TRBD1 or TRBD2 (6 bases each). Here the sequenced sample was CD4+ or CD8+ T cells sorted from blood, taken in a trial of the OX40 agonist ivuxolimab. The sequence derives from an adult with an advanced solid tumor such as melanoma, head and neck, liver or kidney cancer. Here the CDR3 DNA reads TGTGCCAGCAGCTTGTCTTTGGGGGGCGGGGATGAGCAGTTCTTC. Translating gives CASSLSLGGGDEQFF.